This section outlines one T cell receptor beta chain sequence together with its context. Methods used by the authors: Nucleated cell counts were estimated from reference gene primer amplification. TCRdb keeps only in-frame clones here, not all; method: immunoSEQ multiplex PCR. V and J calls and clone size are those listed in that table; D and trimming were worked out from the DNA. The sample carries about 400,000 clones, around 90% recorded once. Each participant's cohort was designated according to participant-reported clinical history. The data belong to a study of blood T cell repertoires in COVID-19. The material sequenced was PBMCs or T cells enriched from blood (not recorded which). This clonotype was obtained from a woman between 40 and 55 years old with acute COVID-19.

The chain's CDR3 is CASSPASQGFSPLHF. CDR3 DNA sequence: TGTGCCAGCTCACCCGCTTCACAGGGTTTCTCACCCCTCCACTTT. The V call is TRBV18, the J call TRBJ1-6, with D tentatively TRBD1 (6 bases). The germline V and J ends were trimmed by 3 bases and 10 bases, with 16 bases remaining between them. Germline-derived CDR1 and CDR2 are KGHSH and LQKENI. CDR3 length: 15 residues.